The 10 T cell receptor beta chains below come from one sample, sequenced in a study of prognosis after radiotherapy for stage I lung cancer. With two-round multiplex PCR, TCR beta CDR3 sequences were amplified from genomic DNA. Amplification during the initial PCR round employed primers specific to each TRBV and TRBJ gene. Each CDR3 protein gets one entry after TCRdb re-called the multiplex PCR reads with MiXCR. The sample has about 13,000 distinct CDR3 sequences, 55% to 70% seen once. The source material was PBMCs, sampled before or after stereotactic body radiation therapy (not recorded which). The receptors were sampled from a donor aged 50 or older with non-small cell lung cancer.

The table lists this clonotype with many counts. This chain joins TRBV29-1 and TRBJ2-7; D is ambiguous. V was trimmed by 3 bases and J by 2 bases, leaving 17 bases between them. CDR3 size: 15 residues. CDR1 and CDR2 from the germline V gene are SQVTM and ANQGSEA. The CDR3 coding sequence is TGCAGCGTTGAGACCTTCAGGAGCAGCACCTACGAGCAGTACTTC. Residues: CSVETFRSSTYEQYF.

This clonotype was observed many times. The chain uses TRBV20-1 and TRBJ2-4; 7 bases map to TRBD2. In germline, CDR1 is DFQATT, CDR2 SNEGSKA (reference sequence). The CDR3 extends over 14 amino acids. After removal of 4 bases from V and 0 bases from J, the junction contained 3 bases not matched to a gene. CDR3 region: CSAMASGAKNIQYF. The CDR3 DNA is TGCAGTGCTATGGCTAGCGGAGCCAAAAACATTCAGTACTTC.

This sequence joins TRBV5-1 and TRBJ2-7, with a possible D match to TRBD1 (6 bases). Germline CDR1 and CDR2: SGHRS and YFSETQ. This CDR3 has 15 amino acids. Trimming pared 2 bases from V and 4 bases from J, leaving 16 bases between. The CDR3 reads CASSLMTGHTYEQYF. CDR3 bases: TGCGCCAGCAGCTTAATGACGGGACACACATACGAGCAGTACTTC.

Details on this clonotype: A far larger clone is one nucleotide away, so this likely arose from a read error. The chain has TRBV6-8 and TRBJ1-5, with D hard to call. V shed 6 bases and J shed 4 bases, with 10 bases lying between them. This CDR3 has 13 amino acids. The germline V gene encodes CDR1 MNHGY and CDR2 SAAAGT. The CDR3 region has the DNA TGTGCCAGCAGCCTGGCTGTGAATCAGCCCCAGCATTTT. Amino acid sequence: CASSLAVNQPQHF.

The V call is TRBV7-9, the J call TRBJ2-5; a possible D gene is TRBD2 (6 bases). The CDR3 runs to 15 residues. Between the trimmed V and J ends, which lost 1 base and 5 bases, there was a span of 14 bases. CDR1 is SEHNR, CDR2 FQNEAQ, per germline (reference sequence). The CDR3 coding sequence is TGTGCCAGCAGCTTAGGGAGCGGAGGGCGGGAGACCCAGTACTTC. Translating gives CASSLGSGGRETQYF. Drawing the rest from reference TRBV7-9 and TRBJ2-5, the complete variable domain is DTGVSQNPRHKITKRGQNVTFRCDPISEHNRLYWYRQTLGQGPEFLTYFQNEAQLEKSRLLSDRFSAERPKGSFSTLEIQRTEQGDSAMYLCASSLGSGGRETQYFGPGTRLLVL.

At least ten counts were recorded for this clonotype. The V gene is TRBV2, the J gene TRBJ2-4; 9 positions match TRBD2. Trimming at V came to 3 bases and at J to 0 bases, leaving 6 bases not matched to a gene. CDR1 and CDR2 from the germline V gene are SNHLY and FYNNEI. CDR3 length: 17 residues. The CDR3 is CASSETSGLLAKNIQYF. In nucleotides, the CDR3 is TGTGCCAGCAGTGAGACTAGCGGTCTACTAGCCAAAAACATTCAGTACTTC.

V gene TRBV6-4 combines with J gene TRBJ1-5; unclear D gene. Germline CDR1 reads MRHNA; CDR2 reads SNTAGT. This CDR3 contains 13 residues. The V end lost 6 bases, the J end lost 4 bases, and 10 bases lay between the germline ends. CDR3 nucleotides: TGTGCCAGCAGGAGAGAGGGAAATCAGCCCCAGCATTTT. Protein: CASRREGNQPQHF.

The chain recombines TRBV11-1 with TRBJ2-2; 16 nucleotides match TRBD2. V gave up 4 bases and J gave up 5 bases; unmatched junction bases: 7. The germline V gene encodes CDR1 SGHAT and CDR2 FQDESV (reference sequence). The CDR3 is made up of 18 amino acids. The CDR3 reads CASSSTPGLAGGTGELFF. The CDR3 bases are TGTGCCAGCAGCTCCACCCCGGGACTAGCGGGAGGGACCGGGGAGCTGTTTTTT.

This clonotype was counted at least ten times. A much larger clone is a single base away; this may be a read error. V and J are TRBV28 and TRBJ2-2; 7 bases are a match to TRBD2. From germline, CDR1 is MDHEN and CDR2 SYDVKM. The trim removed 2 bases at V and 3 bases at J, leaving 9 bases unmatched. There are 17 residues in the CDR3. CDR3 sequence: CASSLTSAGRHTGELFF. DNA for the CDR3: TGTGCCAGCAGTTTAACCTCCGCCGGGAGGCACACCGGGGAGCTGTTTTTT.

There are a few counts of this clonotype. This may be a read error: a much more frequent sequence differs by one nucleotide. The chain uses TRBV10-3 and TRBJ2-1; 8 bases line up with TRBD2. V was pared by 2 bases and J by 4 bases, with 7 bases of the junction left unmatched. CDR3 length: 16 amino acids. Germline loops: CDR1 ENHRY, CDR2 SYGVKD. The CDR3, as DNA: TGTGCCATCAGTGAGCCTTTGGCGGGAGGTTACAATGAGCAGTTCTTC. It encodes CAISEPLAGGYNEQFF.